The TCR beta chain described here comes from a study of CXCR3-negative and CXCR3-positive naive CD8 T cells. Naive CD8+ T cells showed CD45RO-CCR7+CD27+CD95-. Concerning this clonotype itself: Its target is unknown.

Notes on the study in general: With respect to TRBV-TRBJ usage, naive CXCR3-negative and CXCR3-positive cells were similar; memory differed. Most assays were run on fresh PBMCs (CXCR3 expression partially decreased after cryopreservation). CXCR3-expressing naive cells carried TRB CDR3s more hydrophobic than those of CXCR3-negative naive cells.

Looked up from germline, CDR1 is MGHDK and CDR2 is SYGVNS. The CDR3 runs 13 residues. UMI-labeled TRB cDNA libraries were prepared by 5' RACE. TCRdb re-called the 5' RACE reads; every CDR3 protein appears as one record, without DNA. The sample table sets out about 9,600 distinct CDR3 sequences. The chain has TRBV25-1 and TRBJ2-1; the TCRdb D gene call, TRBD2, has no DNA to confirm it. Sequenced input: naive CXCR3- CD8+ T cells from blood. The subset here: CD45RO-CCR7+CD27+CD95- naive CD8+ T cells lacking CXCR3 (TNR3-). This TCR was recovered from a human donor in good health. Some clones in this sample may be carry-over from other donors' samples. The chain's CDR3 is CASSETSQAEQFF.